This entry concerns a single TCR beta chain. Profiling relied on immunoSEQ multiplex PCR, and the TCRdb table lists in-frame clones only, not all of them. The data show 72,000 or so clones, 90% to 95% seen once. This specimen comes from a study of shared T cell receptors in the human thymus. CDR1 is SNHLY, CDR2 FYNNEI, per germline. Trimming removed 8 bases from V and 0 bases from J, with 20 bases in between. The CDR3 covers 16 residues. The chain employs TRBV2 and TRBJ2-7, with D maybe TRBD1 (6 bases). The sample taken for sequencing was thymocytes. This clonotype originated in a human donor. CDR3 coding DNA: TGTGCCAGCGTCATAAACAGGGAAATGAGCTCCTACGAGCAGTACTTC. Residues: CASVINREMSSYEQYF.